The T cell receptor beta chain described here comes from a study of cytomegalovirus exposure and HLA in healthy donors. Points from the study as a whole: Later work showed greater clonal expansion in HLA-associated TCR beta chains than in equally common others. Researchers left out some V segments, among them TRBV6-2 and TRBV6-3, as indistinguishable.

Comment on this clone: What it recognizes is unknown.

V was shortened by 3 bases and J by 10 bases, with 13 bases between the two germline ends. The CDR3 runs 12 residues. Germline V gene data show CDR1 as MDHEN and CDR2 as SYDVKM. Primers for the PCR totalled 60 Vbeta and 13 Jbeta. Produced via immunoSEQ multiplex PCR; TCRdb's table is partial and in-frame only. Of 150,000 to 180,000 clones listed, roughly four fifths are singletons. Sequenced material: PBMCs. This receptor was obtained from a man younger than 35 in good health and CMV-seronegative. This sequence joins TRBV28 and TRBJ2-7; TRBD1 is a possible D gene (7 bases). This CDR3 reads CASSFPGGKQYF. CDR3 sequence (DNA): TGTGCCAGCAGTTTCCCAGGGGGGAAACAGTACTTC.